Detailed here is one TCR beta chain. No antigen is known for it. No much larger clonotype is one base removed from it; base qualities were not supplied. The data originate from a study of shared clonotypes between healthy human individuals (dated by TCRdb to between 2020 and 2021). Broadly, across the study: The cohort comprised two women and three men aged 18 to 49 years. Libraries were prepared and TCR repertoires were sequenced by different laboratories using diverse techniques, in order to increase sequencing depth and limit assay-specific biases. For each donor, CD4 naive and CD4 memory were each given three plates, CD8 naive was given two plates, and CD8 memory was given one plate. Leukapheresis yielded between about 0.94 and 9 billion PBMCs per donor. Blood TCR repertoires of roughly five healthy adults were deeply sequenced to estimate repertoire size and the extent of clonotype sharing between individuals.

Summary of the overall study and its limitations: Incomplete sequencing was indicated by rarefaction of sorted-subset datasets, despite the large sequencing depth. Compared with non-shared clonotypes, clonotypes shared by all four sorted-subset donors had higher generation probabilities. Estimated clonotype richness was generally larger for naive than for memory subsets. Because the study included only a small number of donors, the genetic and exposure-history diversity represented was limited. Pairwise subsampling led to the expectation that sequencing depth would affect the degree of clonotype sharing among donors. Sampling was restricted to blood, and TCR repertoires in tissue are likely to differ from TCR repertoires in blood. Around 5% of naive CD4, 3.5% of naive CD8, around 2.3% of memory CD4, and about 0.4% of memory CD8 clonotypes were shared across several donors.

CDR1 SQVTM and CDR2 ANQGSEA are derived from the germline V gene. The CDR3 measures 13 amino acids from cysteine to phenylalanine. Only CDR3 DNA remains: 39 bases, in frame from the first base. Clipping removes 3 bases from V and 4 bases from J, with 3 as the unmatched junction base count. CD8 naive samples were obtained by positive selection for CCR7 among CD45RO-negative cells, yielding a CD45RA+CCR7+ population from which TemRA cells were excluded. Donors were healthy HIV-negative adults with no recently reported acute infections or vaccinations. Every donor was a Caucasian adult living in Nashville, Tennessee, USA. Blood was collected by leukapheresis, and PBMCs were isolated by Ficoll-Histopaque density gradient centrifugation and then cryopreserved in liquid nitrogen vapor phase. Analytical flow cytometry was used to check the purity and quantity of each magnetically sorted T cell population. Genomic DNA was isolated from each sorted fraction and quantified by UV absorbance on a Nanodrop 2000c.

TCR CDR3 regions were amplified from genomic DNA by multiplex PCR using the deep immunoSEQ assay. For each cell subset, the extracted genomic DNA was distributed evenly across all wells of several immunoSEQ 96-well plates, and each plate served as one replicate. Each replicate PCR for sorted subsets received about 210 ng genomic DNA, equal to some 32,000 T cell genomes. Purified libraries were measured with a Qubit 3.0 fluorometer, size-checked on a Bioanalyzer 2100, and measured again with the KAPA Library Quantification kit. A separate single-read 150-cycle Illumina NextSeq 550 flow cell was used to sequence each immunoSEQ 96-well plate. For the original study's pipeline: Because the immunoSEQ output held only junctional sequences and lacked quality scores, the filtering could not match the filtering applied to full-length reads. Sequences were annotated with PyIR, a Python wrapper for IgBLAST v1.9, and V/J genes and CDR3 were assigned using IMGT germline references. Any read was removed if the V/J assignment was weak (E-value above 1e-6), the CDR3 was missing, or the read contained stop codons, out-of-frame junctions, or ambiguous translated residues. V3J clonotypes were defined as sequences sharing an identical inferred V gene, J gene, and CDR3 amino acid sequence. Percentage overlap between repertoires was calculated by dividing the number of shared unique clonotypes by the size of the smaller repertoire. RTK rarefaction, the Chao1 estimator, and Recon v2.1 estimates of unobserved clonotypes were used to assess repertoire richness. For all TCRbeta clonotypes obtained by the gDNA method from a few donors, generation probabilities were computed with OLGA. TCRdb stores this immuneACCESS table with in-frame sequences only. Part of the clones is absent; in the studies checked, under half of the shortfall reflects unresolved V genes, and no reason is known for the rest. V and J calls and clone size are as listed in that table; D and trimming were resolved from the DNA. This sample comprises roughly 810,000 clones, 96% of them detected only once. The ten largest clones add up to under 0.25% of the sample.

The source of this sequence is a man aged 25-45 years in good health. Sequencing input: naive CD8+ T cells sorted from blood. The sample's cell subset or site label is to be understood as: CD45RA+CCR7+. The chain is assembled from TRBV29-1 and TRBJ2-1; 7 of the junction bases match TRBD2. CDR3 reads: CSVEGLQYNEQFF. The DNA sequence is TGCAGCGTTGAGGGACTACAGTACAATGAGCAGTTCTTC.